Listed below are T cell receptor beta chains from one sample, sequenced in a study of cytomegalovirus exposure and HLA in healthy donors. Clones were read by immunoSEQ multiplex PCR, and TCRdb kept only the in-frame ones, dropping some. Among approximately 94,000 clones, 76% were seen once, and the ten largest hold around 5%. The sequenced sample consisted of PBMCs. The receptor set was obtained from a man aged 25-45 years in good health and CMV-seropositive. Both conserved end residues are part of each CDR3. Each record gives: clone size, V gene, D gene, J gene, CDR3 protein, CDR3 DNA. D genes are given only for firm matches. The listing skips clone size in some rows; elsewhere it reads once, few, many or a size class.

.,TRBV6-1,TRBD1,TRBJ2-7,CASSLFRDSRDF,TGTGCCAGCAGCCTATTCCGGGACAGCCGGGACTTC
.,TRBV27,TRBD1,TRBJ2-1,CASSSPTGHEQFF,TGTGCCAGCAGTTCACCGACAGGGCATGAGCAGTTCTTC
.,TRBV28,.,TRBJ2-7,CASSLGRGEQYF,TGTGCCAGCAGTTTGGGGCGGGGCGAGCAGTACTTC
.,TRBV10-3,.,TRBJ2-7,CAISESNVGAYEQYF,TGTGCCATCAGTGAGTCGAACGTCGGAGCCTACGAGCAGTACTTC
.,TRBV28,.,TRBJ1-3,CASSFTTVSGNTIYF,TGTGCCAGCAGTTTCACGACAGTTTCTGGAAACACCATATATTTT
once,TRBV2,.,TRBJ1-2,CASRQGNYGYTF,TGTGCCAGCAGACAGGGAAACTATGGCTACACCTTC
.,TRBV18,.,TRBJ2-7,CASSDKYEQYF,TGTGCCAGCTCAGACAAATACGAGCAGTACTTC
.,TRBV6-5,TRBD2,TRBJ2-3,CASSYSIGGGDTQYF,TGTGCCAGCAGTTACTCGATCGGGGGAGGGGATACGCAGTATTTT
.,TRBV15,.,TRBJ2-3,CATSNFGTDTQYF,TGTGCCACCAGCAACTTTGGCACAGATACGCAGTATTTT
.,TRBV7-3,.,TRBJ2-3,CASSFAAATDTQYF,TGTGCCAGCAGCTTTGCGGCGGCCACAGATACGCAGTATTTT
.,TRBV11-2,.,TRBJ2-5,CASSLGKETQYF,TGTGCCAGCAGCTTAGGTAAAGAGACCCAGTACTTC
.,TRBV27,.,TRBJ2-7,CASRPGLYSSYEQYF,TGTGCCAGCCGCCCGGGACTTTACAGCTCCTACGAGCAGTACTTC
.,TRBV5-1,.,TRBJ1-2,CASSWGTGSNYGHTF,.
few,TRBV6-6,.,TRBJ2-7,CASSKEGTNFYEQYF,TGTGCCAGCAGCAAAGAGGGCACAAACTTCTACGAGCAGTACTTC
.,TRBV6-5,TRBD1,TRBJ2-7,CASSYSRDRGRYEQYF,TGTGCCAGCAGTTACTCAAGGGACAGGGGGCGGTACGAGCAGTACTTC
.,TRBV2,.,TRBJ2-5,CASSIQGSRRETQYF,TGTGCCAGCAGTATACAGGGATCCCGTCGGGAGACCCAGTACTTC
.,TRBV28,.,TRBJ2-6,CASNRGSTGANVLTF,TGTGCCAGCAACCGGGGATCGACTGGGGCCAACGTCCTGACTTTC
once,TRBV28,.,TRBJ1-1,CASSDLTPPEAFF,TGTGCCAGCAGTGACCTGACTCCACCCGAAGCTTTCTTT
.,TRBV7-9,.,TRBJ1-2,CASSLGGNYGYTF,TGTGCCAGCAGCTTGGGAGGGAACTATGGCTACACCTTC
once,TRBV9,TRBD1,TRBJ1-1,CASSVGSGGGTEAFF,TGTGCCAGCAGCGTAGGGTCAGGGGGAGGCACTGAAGCTTTCTTT
.,TRBV6-5,.,TRBJ1-2,CASSNRAYGYTF,TGTGCCAGCAGCAACCGAGCCTATGGCTACACCTTC
once,TRBV6-4,TRBD2,TRBJ2-2,CATSLREGDGELFF,TGTGCCACCTCCTTACGGGAGGGCGACGGGGAGCTGTTTTTT
.,TRBV7-9,.,TRBJ2-2,CSSSLTTRGNTGELFF,TGTTCCAGCAGCTTAACAACGCGGGGTAACACCGGGGAGCTGTTTTTT
.,TRBV7-9,.,TRBJ1-1,CASSLLGAEAFF,TGTGCCAGCAGCTTACTCGGGGCTGAAGCTTTCTTT
.,TRBV30,.,TRBJ2-7,CAWSVQAGTYEQYF,TGTGCCTGGAGTGTACAGGCGGGGACCTACGAGCAGTACTTC
once,TRBV6-5,.,TRBJ2-7,CASSFTGRQYF,TGTGCCAGCAGTTTTACAGGGAGGCAGTACTTC
.,TRBV7-9,.,TRBJ1-1,CSSSLDQGRAFF,TGTTCCAGCAGCTTAGACCAGGGCCGAGCTTTCTTT
.,TRBV27,TRBD1,TRBJ1-2,CASSRESLSRDRRHYGYTF,TGTGCCAGCAGTCGCGAATCCCTGTCCCGGGACAGGCGACACTATGGCTACACCTTC
.,TRBV28,TRBD1,TRBJ2-7,CASSSGQGFTNQYF,TGTGCCAGCAGTTCGGGACAGGGTTTTACGAACCAGTACTTC
.,TRBV12-2,.,TRBJ2-3,CASQAGESDTQYF,TGTGCAAGTCAAGCGGGAGAATCAGATACGCAGTATTTT
.,TRBV5-1,.,TRBJ2-1,CASSLAGAKYNEQFF,TGCGCCAGCAGCTTGGCAGGGGCCAAGTACAATGAGCAGTTCTTC
.,TRBV29-1,.,TRBJ2-5,CSVEVDSQETQYF,TGCAGCGTTGAAGTCGACAGTCAAGAGACCCAGTACTTC
.,TRBV7-2,.,TRBJ2-1,CASSSGTVNEQFF,TGTGCCAGCAGCTCAGGGACTGTCAATGAGCAGTTCTTC
.,TRBV29-1,.,TRBJ1-2,CSVVTANYGYTF,TGCAGCGTTGTAACAGCTAACTATGGCTACACCTTC
.,TRBV7-8,TRBD1,TRBJ1-6,CASRRDSSSYNSPLHF,TGTGCCAGCAGGCGGGACAGTAGCTCCTATAATTCACCCCTCCACTTT
.,TRBV7-9,.,TRBJ1-4,CASSLMSATNEKLFF,TGTGCCAGCAGCTTAATGTCTGCAACTAATGAAAAACTGTTTTTT
.,TRBV5-1,.,TRBJ2-3,CASSYWRVTDTQYF,TGCGCCAGCAGCTACTGGAGAGTCACAGATACGCAGTATTTT
few,TRBV19,TRBD2,TRBJ2-1,CASSPSGGVYNEQFF,TGTGCCAGTAGTCCTAGCGGGGGGGTGTACAATGAGCAGTTCTTC
.,TRBV4-2,.,TRBJ1-2,CASSQQGNYGYTF,TGTGCCAGCAGCCAACAGGGAAACTATGGCTACACCTTC
.,TRBV5-1,TRBD1,TRBJ2-5,CASSLDGTGQETQYF,TGCGCCAGCAGCTTGGATGGGACAGGTCAAGAGACCCAGTACTTC
.,TRBV2,TRBD1,TRBJ1-4,CASKAQGGSGEKLFF,TGTGCCAGCAAAGCACAGGGGGGTTCGGGTGAAAAACTGTTTTTT